This TCR beta chain was documented in a study of beta chain features in type 1 diabetes. Regarding the study as a whole: Within patients, naive, central memory and Treg TCRB repertoires seemed more similar than within healthy donors.

The CDR3 consists of 14 residues. Germline trimming cut 5 bases from V and 4 bases from J; bases unmatched to any gene: 6. The V gene's germline CDR1 is SGHVS and CDR2 FQNEAQ. Using CD45RO/CCR7/CD25/CD127/CD95/CD27, CD4+ naive, central memory, regulatory and stem cell-like memory cells were sorted. About this clone itself: What it binds is not known.

Of the isolated RNA, all was reverse transcribed, and so the sequenced material was expressed TCRB transcripts. Some clones are missing from TCRdb's copy, which holds only in-frame ones; the method was immunoSEQ multiplex PCR. This table has about 16,000 clones, over 45% appearing once. The sample was stem cell memory CD4+ T cells from blood. The sequence derives from a woman aged 18-29 years in good health. V and J are TRBV7-8 and TRBJ1-1, with 8 bases identical to TRBD1. CDR3: CASSPWTGTTEAFF. The CDR3 DNA sequence: TGTGCCAGCAGCCCGTGGACAGGGACCACTGAAGCTTTCTTT.